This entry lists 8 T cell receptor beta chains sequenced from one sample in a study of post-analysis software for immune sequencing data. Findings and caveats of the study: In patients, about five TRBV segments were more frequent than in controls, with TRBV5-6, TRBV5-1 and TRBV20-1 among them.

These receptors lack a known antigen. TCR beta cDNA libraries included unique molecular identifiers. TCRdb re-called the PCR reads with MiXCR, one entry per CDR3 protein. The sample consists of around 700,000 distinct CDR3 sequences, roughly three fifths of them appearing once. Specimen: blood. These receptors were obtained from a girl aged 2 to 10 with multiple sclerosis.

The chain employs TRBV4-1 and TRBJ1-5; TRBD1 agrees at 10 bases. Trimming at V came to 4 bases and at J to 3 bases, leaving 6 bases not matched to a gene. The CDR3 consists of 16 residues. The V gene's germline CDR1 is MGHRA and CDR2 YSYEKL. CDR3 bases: TGCGCCAGCAGCCCACCGGGACAGGGGACCAATCAGCCCCAGCATTTT. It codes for CASSPPGQGTNQPQHF.

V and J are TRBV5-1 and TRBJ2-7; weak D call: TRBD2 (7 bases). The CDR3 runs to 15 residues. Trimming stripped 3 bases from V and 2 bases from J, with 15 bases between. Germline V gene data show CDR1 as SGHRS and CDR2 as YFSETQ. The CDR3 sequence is CASSWGASGTYEQYF. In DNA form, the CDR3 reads TGCGCCAGCAGCTGGGGGGCTAGCGGTACCTACGAGCAGTACTTC.

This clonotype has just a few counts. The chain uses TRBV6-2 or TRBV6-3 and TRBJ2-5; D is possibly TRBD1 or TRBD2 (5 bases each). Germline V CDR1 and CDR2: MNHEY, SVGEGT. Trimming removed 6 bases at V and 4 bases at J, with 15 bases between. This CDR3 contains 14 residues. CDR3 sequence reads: CASRTSRDPETQYF. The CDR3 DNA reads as TGTGCCAGCAGAACTTCCAGGGACCCAGAGACCCAGTACTTC.

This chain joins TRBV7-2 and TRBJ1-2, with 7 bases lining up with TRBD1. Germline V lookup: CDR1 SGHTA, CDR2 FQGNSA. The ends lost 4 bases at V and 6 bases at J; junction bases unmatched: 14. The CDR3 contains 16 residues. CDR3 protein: CASSSDPRQGWDGYTF. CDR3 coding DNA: TGTGCCAGCAGCTCAGATCCGAGACAGGGCTGGGATGGCTACACCTTC.

CDR3 residues: CSASSGVETQYF. CDR3 sequence (DNA): TGCAGTGCTTCGTCCGGGGTGGAGACCCAGTACTTC. This chain uses TRBV20-1 with TRBJ2-5; a possible D gene is TRBD2 (5 bases). CDR3 size: 12 residues. With 5 bases removed from V and 5 bases from J, the gap between germline ends came to 12 bases. The germline gives CDR1 DFQATT, CDR2 SNEGSKA (reference sequence).

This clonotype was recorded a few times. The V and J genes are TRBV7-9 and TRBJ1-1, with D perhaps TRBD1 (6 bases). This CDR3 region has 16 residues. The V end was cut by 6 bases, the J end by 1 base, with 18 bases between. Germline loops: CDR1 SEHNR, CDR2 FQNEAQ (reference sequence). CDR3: CASRGIGGPGNTEAFF. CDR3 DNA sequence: TGTGCCAGCAGGGGAATCGGGGGGCCCGGGAACACTGAAGCTTTCTTT.

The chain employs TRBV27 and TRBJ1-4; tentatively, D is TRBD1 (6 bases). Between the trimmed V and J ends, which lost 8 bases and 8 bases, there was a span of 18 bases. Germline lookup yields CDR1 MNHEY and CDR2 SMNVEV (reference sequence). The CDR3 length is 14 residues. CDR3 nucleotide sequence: TGTGCCAGCTCCCCGACGGACAGAACCGAAAAACTGTTTTTT. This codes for CASSPTDRTEKLFF. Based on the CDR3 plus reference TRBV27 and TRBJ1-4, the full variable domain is EAQVTQNPRYLITVTGKKLTVTCSQNMNHEYMSWYRQDPGLGLRQIYYSMNVEVTDKGDVPEGYKVSRKEKRNFPLILESPSPNQTSLYFCASSPTDRTEKLFFGSGTQLSVL.

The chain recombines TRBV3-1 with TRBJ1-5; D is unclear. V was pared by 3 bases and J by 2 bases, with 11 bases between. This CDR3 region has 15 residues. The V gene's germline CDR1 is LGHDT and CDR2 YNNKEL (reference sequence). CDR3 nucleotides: TGTGCCAGCAGCCAGGGGATCCGGGGCAATCAGCCCCAGCATTTT. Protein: CASSQGIRGNQPQHF.